One sample yielded the 12 T cell receptor beta chains listed below, sequenced in a study of OX40 agonist ivuxolimab in advanced cancers. Assay: immunoSEQ multiplex PCR; the TCRdb copy retains only in-frame clones and omits some. This sample has approximately 26,000 clones, with roughly 79% found just once. The material sequenced was CD4+ or CD8+ T cells sorted from blood, taken in a trial of the OX40 agonist ivuxolimab. The receptors were gathered from an adult with an advanced solid tumor such as melanoma, head and neck, liver or kidney cancer.

V gene TRBV11-2 combines with J gene TRBJ2-5, with D maybe TRBD1 (5 bases). CDR3 length equals 13 residues. Germline CDR1 SGHAT, CDR2 FQNNGV. The ends were cut back, 2 bases at V and 5 bases at J, with 9 bases in the middle. The CDR3 sequence is CASSLWAGETQYF. The CDR3 DNA reads TGTGCCAGCAGCTTATGGGCAGGGGAGACCCAGTACTTC.

This clone was counted between two and nine times. This chain uses TRBV7-3 with TRBJ2-7, with unresolved D. The CDR3 has 15 amino acids. Germline loops: CDR1 SGHTA, CDR2 FQGTGA. V was pared by 1 base and J by 0 bases, with 10 bases between. This chain's CDR3 is CASSLNPSSSYEQYF. In DNA form, the CDR3 reads TGTGCCAGCAGCTTAAACCCGTCTAGCTCCTACGAGCAGTACTTC.

This clone was observed once. The chain recombines TRBV16 with TRBJ1-5, with TRBD1 matching over 10 bases. V was pared by 2 bases and J by 0 bases, with 10 bases of the junction left unmatched. Germline CDR1 is KGHSY and CDR2 is FQNENV. The CDR3 has 19 amino acids. CDR3 DNA sequence: TGTGCCAGCAGCCAACCGACAGGGGGCCGACTTTATAGCAATCAGCCCCAGCATTTT. Encoded protein: CASSQPTGGRLYSNQPQHF.

This chain's CDR3 is CASSPPARGYYEQYF. CDR3 in DNA: TGCGCCAGCAGCCCCCCGGCCAGGGGCTACTACGAGCAGTACTTC. The rearrangement links TRBV4-3 to TRBJ2-7, with a possible D match to TRBD1 (6 bases). The germline CDR1 and CDR2 sequences are LGHNA and YSLEER. V was pared by 4 bases and J by 3 bases, with 16 bases between. There are 15 residues in the CDR3.

The chain joins TRBV6-7 to TRBJ2-5; TRBD2 matches at 8 bases. TRBV6-7 is assigned to the ORF class and has an uncertain function. The CDR3 length is 16 residues. Trimming cost V 1 base and J 1 base; bases outside gene matches: 5. CDR3 region: CASSYWKLAAQETQYF. CDR3 nucleotides: TGTGCCAGCAGTTACTGGAAACTAGCGGCCCAAGAGACCCAGTACTTC.

This clone has a handful of counts. This chain links TRBV27 with TRBJ2-7; 10 positions agree with TRBD2. V lost 6 bases and J lost 7; bases outside the gene matches: 9. CDR3 length: 14 residues. Germline V gene sequence: CDR1 MNHEY, CDR2 SMNVEV (reference sequence). The CDR3 is CASRDLAGVREQYF. For the CDR3, the DNA is TGTGCCAGCAGGGACCTAGCGGGAGTCAGGGAGCAGTACTTC.

V gene TRBV7-6 combines with J gene TRBJ2-4, with 10 bases that match TRBD1. Trimming took 5 bases from V and 9 from J; bases not matched to a gene: 4. The CDR3 spans 13 residues. The germline V gene has CDR1 SGHVS and CDR2 FNYEAQ. In nucleotides, the CDR3 is TGTGCCAGCAGCCGGGGACAGGGGAGCATTCAGTACTTC. Translated, it gives CASSRGQGSIQYF.

This clone showed up just once. J is TRBJ2-1 and V is TRBV7-9, with D hard to call. CDR3 length: 12 amino acids. CDR1 SEHNR and CDR2 FQNEAQ come from the germline V gene (reference sequence). V lost 5 bases and J lost 6, with 8 bases in between. The CDR3 DNA follows: TGTGCCAGCAGCACCACCCCCAATGAGCAGTTCTTC. Translated: CASSTTPNEQFF. The full variable domain, rest sourced from reference TRBV7-9 and TRBJ2-1, is DTGVSQNPRHKITKRGQNVTFRCDPISEHNRLYWYRQTLGQGPEFLTYFQNEAQLEKSRLLSDRFSAERPKGSFSTLEIQRTEQGDSAMYLCASSTTPNEQFFGPGTRLTVL.

The CDR3 spells CASSFRDRLRYGYTF. The CDR3 DNA reads as TGTGCCAGCAGCTTTAGGGACAGACTGCGCTATGGCTACACCTTC. V and J are TRBV7-8 and TRBJ1-2, with TRBD1 matching over 7 bases. CDR3 length equals 15 residues. Looked up from germline, CDR1 is SGHVS and CDR2 is FQNEAQ. Trimming removed 3 bases from V and 4 bases from J; junction bases left unmatched: 8.

The rearrangement joins TRBV4-3 to TRBJ1-1; no clear D. The V end was cut by 0 bases, the J end by 3 bases, with 5 bases between. Germline assignment: CDR1 LGHNA and CDR2 YSLEER. CDR3 size: 13 residues. CDR3 nucleotide sequence: TGCGCCAGCAGCCAAGAGGGCTACACTGAAGCTTTCTTT. The encoded protein is CASSQEGYTEAFF.

Points on this clone: Distinct nucleotide sequences in the sample also encode this CDR3. J is TRBJ1-1 and V is TRBV19; no clear D gene. The CDR3 runs 13 residues. The germline gives CDR1 LNHDA, CDR2 SQIVND (reference sequence). Trimming took off 1 base at V and 0 bases at J, with 3 bases between the two ends. Written as DNA, the CDR3 is TGTGCCAGTAGTATAGGAGTGAACACTGAAGCTTTCTTT. Translation: CASSIGVNTEAFF.

The genes are TRBV6-6 and TRBJ1-2; D gene ambiguous. The CDR3 loop spans 16 amino acids. CDR1 is MNHNY, CDR2 SVGAGI, per germline (reference sequence). Trimming removed 4 bases at V and 4 bases at J, with 19 bases between. The CDR3 DNA follows: TGTGCCAGCAGTTCGAACCCGGACCTTTCATTCTATGGCTACACCTTC. This codes for CASSSNPDLSFYGYTF.